The clone carrying this T cell receptor (beta chain) was seen once. Germline V gives CDR1 SGHTA, CDR2 FQGNSA. CDR3 length: 15 amino acids. Trimming took off 5 bases at V and 5 bases at J, with 18 bases between the two ends. Libraries were prepared by immunoSEQ multiplex PCR; TCRdb keeps only in-frame clonotypes and omits some of them. The data hold roughly 200,000 clones, with 70% to 90% observed a single time. These data belong to a study of blood T cell repertoires in COVID-19. This receptor was identified in a woman of 80 years or more with acute or convalescent COVID-19. Sequenced input: peripheral blood. The chain is built from TRBV7-2 and TRBJ1-1; D is perhaps TRBD1 (6 bases). The CDR3 nucleotides are TGTGCCAGCAGCATCGCTGGGGGGGCAGGGACTGAAGCTTTCTTT. Translating gives CASSIAGGAGTEAFF.